The 16 T cell receptor beta chains below all came from one sample that was sequenced in a study of blood T cell repertoires in COVID-19. Libraries were prepared by immunoSEQ multiplex PCR; TCRdb keeps only in-frame clonotypes and omits some of them. In the table there are about 42,000 clones, roughly 84% of which are singletons. The sequencing input was peripheral blood. The receptors were gathered from a man between 65 and 80 years old with acute or convalescent COVID-19.

The rearrangement uses TRBV6-2 or TRBV6-3 and TRBJ2-1; possible D gene TRBD1, 5 bases. Trimming took 3 bases from V and 4 from J, leaving 16 bases between them. Per the germline V gene, CDR1 is MNHEY and CDR2 is SVGEGT. This CDR3 comprises 16 residues. The CDR3 is CASSYTPDSWYNEQFF. CDR3 in DNA: TGTGCCAGCAGTTATACTCCCGACAGTTGGTACAATGAGCAGTTCTTC.

The chain joins TRBV11-2 to TRBJ2-5, with a possible D match to TRBD1 (6 bases). The CDR3 consists of 13 residues. Looked up from germline, CDR1 is SGHAT and CDR2 is FQNNGV. Trimming shortened V by 3 bases and J by 2 bases, and 7 bases separated the two germline ends. The CDR3 bases are TGTGCCAGCAGCTTGGGACATCAAGAGACCCAGTACTTC. Protein: CASSLGHQETQYF.

This clone has just one count. The rearrangement uses TRBV5-4 and TRBJ2-5; 7 nucleotides agree with TRBD1. The V segment lost 3 bases and the J segment 1 base; nucleotides outside the gene matches: 9. This CDR3 contains 16 residues. Germline CDR1 is SGHNT and CDR2 is YYREEE (reference sequence). CDR3 amino acids: CASSYRQGGSQETQYF. CDR3 nucleotides: TGTGCCAGCAGCTATCGACAGGGTGGTTCCCAAGAGACCCAGTACTTC.

This clone was seen a few times. The chain links TRBV9 to TRBJ2-5; D is perhaps TRBD1 (6 bases). Germline CDR1 and CDR2: SGDLS and YYNGEE. V lost 4 bases to trimming and J lost 0 bases, with 16 bases between them. The CDR3 totals 16 residues. In nucleotides, the CDR3 is TGTGCCAGCAGCTCCGGACAGTCGGAGTACCAAGAGACCCAGTACTTC. The encoded protein is CASSSGQSEYQETQYF.

The chain employs TRBV7-9 and TRBJ1-2, with TRBD1 matching 9 bases. CDR1 SEHNR and CDR2 FQNEAQ come from the germline V gene (reference sequence). Trimming cost V 5 bases and J 4 bases; bases outside gene matches: 5. The CDR3 extends over 14 amino acids. CDR3 in amino acids: CASSPGTGPYGYTF. The CDR3 bases are TGTGCCAGCAGCCCCGGGACAGGGCCCTATGGCTACACCTTC.

The chain recombines TRBV5-1 with TRBJ1-2; D is uncertain. V lost 2 bases to trimming and J lost 3 bases, with 8 bases between them. The germline V gene has CDR1 SGHRS and CDR2 YFSETQ. The CDR3 runs 13 residues. CDR3 DNA sequence: TGCGCCAGCAGCTTAAACAGAGACTATGGCTACACCTTC. It encodes CASSLNRDYGYTF.

This clone was counted between two and nine times. This chain joins TRBV19 and TRBJ1-3; D gene uncertain. This CDR3 has 15 amino acids. V was cut by 4 bases and J by 4 bases, with 14 bases left in between. In germline, CDR1 is LNHDA, CDR2 SQIVND (reference sequence). The CDR3 protein is CASSTRYRLGNTIYF. DNA for the CDR3: TGTGCCAGTAGTACGCGGTACCGATTGGGAAACACCATATATTTT.

The chain has TRBV18 and TRBJ1-1; tentative D call: TRBD1 (5 bases). Between the trimmed V and J ends, which lost 1 base and 2 bases, there was a span of 11 bases. The CDR3 length is 15 residues. The germline gives CDR1 KGHSH, CDR2 LQKENI. CDR3 sequence: CASSPLSTGNTEAFF. Written as DNA, the CDR3 is TGTGCCAGCTCACCACTCTCCACAGGAAACACTGAAGCTTTCTTT.

The V call is TRBV7-2, the J call TRBJ2-5; D is ambiguous. The CDR3 runs to 12 residues. The V and J ends lost 3 bases and 5 bases respectively, with 7 bases between them. Germline V lookup: CDR1 SGHTA, CDR2 FQGNSA. The CDR3 coding sequence is TGTGCCAGCAGCTTGCGGATGGAGACCCAGTACTTC. It yields the protein CASSLRMETQYF.

The chain is built from TRBV19 and TRBJ2-7; 12 nucleotides agree with TRBD1. The germline CDR1 and CDR2 sequences are LNHDA and SQIVND (reference sequence). The CDR3 runs to 18 residues. V shed 5 bases, J shed 2 bases, and the junction held 13 bases outside the gene matches. The CDR3 protein is CASSSIGGTGGRAYEQYF. The DNA for the CDR3 is TGTGCCAGTAGTTCTATCGGGGGGACAGGGGGCAGAGCCTACGAGCAGTACTTC.

The rearrangement joins TRBV10-3 to TRBJ2-1, with TRBD2 matching over 16 bases. From germline, CDR1 is ENHRY and CDR2 SYGVKD. This CDR3 region has 15 residues. The ends lost 6 bases at V and 6 bases at J; junction bases unmatched: 2. In DNA form, the CDR3 reads TGTGCCATCAGGGGACTAGCGGGGGGGATCAATGAGCAGTTCTTC. It encodes CAIRGLAGGINEQFF.

This clone came up once. The sample carries other DNA sequences with the same CDR3. This chain uses TRBV19 with TRBJ1-6, with TRBD1 matching 9 bases. This CDR3 comprises 14 residues. Germline-derived CDR1 and CDR2 are LNHDA and SQIVND (reference sequence). With 8 bases clipped from V and 7 bases from J, the junction kept 6 bases outside the gene matches. The CDR3 region has the DNA TGTGCCAGTTCCCCGGGACAGGGAAATTCACCCCTCCACTTT. Its translation is CASSPGQGNSPLHF.

The V gene is TRBV4-3, the J gene TRBJ1-2, with a tentative D call TRBD1 (5 bases). This CDR3 region has 16 residues. Germline-derived CDR1 and CDR2 are LGHNA and YSLEER. Trimming removed 3 bases at V and 2 bases at J, with 16 bases between. CDR3 loop: CASSHLGQGLNYGYTF. CDR3 sequence (DNA): TGCGCCAGCAGCCACCTCGGCCAGGGCCTAAACTATGGCTACACCTTC.

CDR3 in amino acids: CAGKTGTGNQPQHF. The CDR3 DNA sequence: TGTGCCGGAAAGACAGGGACGGGCAATCAGCCCCAGCATTTT. This chain links TRBV2 with TRBJ1-5; TRBD1 matches at 7 bases. CDR1 is SNHLY, CDR2 FYNNEI, per germline. V trimming: 11 bases; J trimming: 2 bases; junction bases outside the gene matches: 9. This CDR3 region has 14 residues.

This clone was counted a single time. The chain couples TRBV3-1 (or the pseudogene TRBV3-2) to TRBJ2-6; 9 positions match TRBD2. The CDR3 length is 16 residues. The germline CDR1 and CDR2 sequences are LGHDT and YNNKEL (reference sequence). J was trimmed by 7 bases and V by 0 bases; bases with no gene match: 4. This CDR3 is CASSQDGTSRANVLTF. The DNA of the CDR3 is TGTGCCAGCAGCCAAGATGGGACTAGCCGTGCCAACGTCCTGACTTTC.

The chain uses TRBV2 and TRBJ2-5, with TRBD2 identical over 11 bases. The V and J ends lost 7 bases and 5 bases, in that order; junction bases with no gene match: 9. Per the germline V gene, CDR1 is SNHLY and CDR2 is FYNNEI. The CDR3 runs to 15 residues. CDR3 bases: TGTGCCAGCAACCGACTAGCGGGGCAGGGGGAGACCCAGTACTTC. Its translation is CASNRLAGQGETQYF.